This T cell receptor (beta chain) was obtained from a study of blood T cell repertoires in COVID-19. Study overall: The samples span acute and convalescent COVID-19 from the United States, Italy and Spain. The analysed material was cDNA or gDNA that came from T cells, B-cell-depleted T cells, or PBMCs.

Here immunoSEQ multiplex PCR was the method, and the copy in TCRdb shows in-frame clones only, minus some. The data hold 250,000 to 300,000 clones, with about 89% observed a single time. The CDR3 sequence is 20 residues long. The germline CDR1 and CDR2 sequences are SQVTM and ANQGSEA. V was clipped by 0 bases and J by 4 bases; unmatched bases: 24. This receptor was identified in a woman aged 40 to 50 who had recovered from COVID-19. Sequenced input: peripheral blood. The V gene is TRBV29-1, the J gene TRBJ2-7; 7 positions agree with TRBD1. CDR3 residues: CSVEDRIGTALRSPYYEQYF. CDR3 nucleotide sequence: TGCAGCGTTGAAGATCGGATCGGGACAGCCCTCAGGTCGCCTTATTACGAGCAGTACTTC.